These 4 T cell receptor beta chains were all obtained from the same sample, sequenced in a study of cytomegalovirus exposure and HLA in healthy donors (dated by TCRdb to 2017 to 2019). Receptor libraries were prepared by the immunoSEQ multiplex PCR assay. A mixture of 60 forward primers for TCR Vbeta segments and 13 reverse primers for TCR Jbeta segments was used in the multiplex PCR. Drawn from immuneACCESS, this table holds only the in-frame rearrangements with V and J called that TCRdb kept. Clones are partly lost; checked studies trace under half to an unresolved V gene and leave the rest unexplained. This sample comprises tens of thousands of clones, roughly 73% of them detected only once. The ten largest account for roughly 3.8% of the sample. Sequencing was performed on PBMCs. Source of these receptors: a middle-aged woman in good health and CMV-seronegative.

The chain links TRBV5-6 to TRBJ2-5; 11 bases agree with TRBD2. The trim removed 3 bases at V and 0 bases at J, leaving 10 bases unmatched. CDR1 and CDR2 (germline): SGHDT, YYEEEE. The length of the CDR3 is 18 residues. CDR3 sequence: CASSSLLAGGLYQETQYF. The CDR3 DNA sequence: TGTGCCAGCAGCTCCCTCCTAGCGGGGGGCTTGTACCAAGAGACCCAGTACTTC.

In its sample, this clone was seen once. The V and J genes are TRBV2 and TRBJ1-5, with D maybe TRBD1 (6 bases). Germline V lookup: CDR1 SNHLY, CDR2 FYNNEI. This CDR3 has 14 residues. V was shortened by 6 bases and J by 4 bases, with 13 bases between the two germline ends. CDR3 nucleotides: TGTGCCAGCAGCCCAGGGACACCAAATCAGCCCCAGCATTTT. Amino acid sequence: CASSPGTPNQPQHF.

This clone has only one observation. This rearrangement joins TRBV7-9 to TRBJ2-6; D uncertain. The CDR3 sequence is 15 residues long. CDR1 is SEHNR, CDR2 FQNEAQ, per germline (reference sequence). Trimming left V 1 base short and J 0 bases short, with 4 bases between. The CDR3 DNA reads TGTGCCAGCAGCTTAGTCAACTCTGGGGCCAACGTCCTGACTTTC. Amino acid sequence: CASSLVNSGANVLTF.

The V gene is TRBV6-6, the J gene TRBJ1-6; the D is unclear. The germline V and J ends were trimmed by 2 bases and 10 bases, with 15 bases remaining between them. The CDR3 contains 15 residues. In germline, CDR1 is MNHNY, CDR2 SVGAGI (reference sequence). DNA for the CDR3: TGTGCCAGCAGTTACGTCTTAGAACGAGGATCACCCCTCCACTTT. This sequence encodes CASSYVLERGSPLHF.